What follows are 30 T cell receptor beta chains derived from one specimen sequenced in a study of CD8+CD57+ T cells in acquired aplastic anemia. CDR3 and TCR beta VDJ profiling relied on a genomic DNA template. MiXCR was run by TCRdb on the reads, yielding one entry per CDR3 protein. The sample yields about 120,000 distinct CDR3 sequences, 45% to 60% seen once. The authors sequenced patients whose flow cytometry had shown CD8+CD57+ cell expansion. Sample: sorted CD4+, CD8+, or CD8+CD57+ T cells (not recorded which) from PBMCs. The receptors stem from a human donor with aplastic anemia.

In this sample, this clonotype turned up once. This sequence may be a read error, since a much larger clone differs from it by one base. The rearrangement links TRBV19 to TRBJ1-2; 9 bases agree with TRBD1. Germline V CDR1 and CDR2: LNHDA, SQIVND (reference sequence). CDR3 size: 13 residues. With 11 bases clipped from V and 6 bases from J, the junction kept 10 bases outside the gene matches. CDR3 in amino acids: CAGMTGGMNGYTF. The CDR3 region has the DNA TGTGCCGGTATGACAGGGGGAATGAATGGCTACACCTTC.

The count of this clonotype is one. The rearrangement joins TRBV5-1 to TRBJ2-7; 9 positions agree with TRBD2. V gave up 6 bases and J gave up 5 bases; unmatched junction bases: 9. This CDR3 spans 14 amino acids. Germline V lookup: CDR1 SGHRS, CDR2 YFSETQ. CDR3 in DNA: TGCGCCAGCACACCGACTAGCGGAGTCCACGAGCAGTACTTC. Translating it yields CASTPTSGVHEQYF. Together with reference TRBV5-1 and TRBJ2-7, the CDR3 gives the full variable domain: KAGVTQTPRYLIKTRGQQVTLSCSPISGHRSVSWYQQTPGQGLQFLFEYFSETQRNKGNFPGRFSGRQFSNSRSEMNVSTLELGDSALYLCASTPTSGVHEQYFGPGTRLTVT.

The chain has TRBV9 and TRBJ2-7, with TRBD2 identical over 9 bases. There are 13 residues in the CDR3. J was trimmed by 6 bases and V by 0 bases; bases with no gene match: 1. The germline CDR1 and CDR2 sequences are SGDLS and YYNGEE. The CDR3 loop reads CASSVGSGSEQYF. The CDR3 coding sequence is TGTGCCAGCAGCGTAGGTAGCGGGAGCGAGCAGTACTTC.

This clonotype has a handful of counts. The J gene is TRBJ2-5, the V gene TRBV2; D is undetermined. The CDR3 is 15 amino acids. The germline CDR1 and CDR2 sequences are SNHLY and FYNNEI. Trimming took 7 bases from V and 4 from J, leaving 19 bases between them. The CDR3 DNA is TGTGCCAGCATCAAAGAAGGGCGGCCCGGAGAGACCCAGTACTTC. It yields the protein CASIKEGRPGETQYF.

This clonotype was seen repeatedly, ten times or more. The chain uses TRBV27 and TRBJ2-7; 10 bases fit TRBD2. V was clipped by 2 bases and J by 7 bases; unmatched bases: 8. CDR1 is MNHEY, CDR2 SMNVEV, per germline (reference sequence). The CDR3 covers 15 residues. In DNA form, the CDR3 reads TGTGCCAGCAGTTTAGAAGCGGGGGGGCCGGGTGAGCAGTACTTC. This codes for CASSLEAGGPGEQYF.

This chain joins TRBV9 and TRBJ2-3, with 7 bases matching TRBD2. The CDR3 totals 15 residues. V dropped 4 bases and J dropped 2; count of bases not matched to a gene: 7. Germline V CDR1 and CDR2: SGDLS, YYNGEE. CDR3 sequence (DNA): TGTGCCAGCAGCCTAGTGGGGACTACCACAGATACGCAGTATTTT. Translated: CASSLVGTTTDTQYF.

With regard to this clonotype: A much larger clonotype is one base distant, so this may be a read error. J is TRBJ2-5 and V is TRBV5-1; 9 bases align to TRBD1. There are 15 residues in the CDR3. Germline-derived CDR1 and CDR2 are SGHRS and YFSETQ. The CDR3 region is CVSSFRDREAETQYF. CDR3 bases: TGCGTCAGCAGCTTTCGGGACAGGGAGGCGGAGACCCAGTACTTC.

The chain couples TRBV5-1 to TRBJ2-3; no clear D. V gave up 6 bases and J gave up 1 base, with 15 bases separating them. CDR3 length: 15 amino acids. Germline lookup yields CDR1 SGHRS and CDR2 YFSETQ. CDR3 sequence reads: CASNQMGIRTDTQYF. The CDR3 DNA follows: TGCGCCAGCAACCAGATGGGAATTCGCACAGATACGCAGTATTTT.

The CDR3 DNA follows: TGTGCCAGCAAAGACGGAGGCGCAGGCAATGAGCAGTTCTTC. Translated, it gives CASKDGGAGNEQFF. The chain couples TRBV11-1 to TRBJ2-1; D is perhaps TRBD2 (5 bases). V shed 7 bases and J shed 6 bases, with 16 bases lying between them. CDR1 and CDR2 from the germline V gene are SGHAT and FQDESV (reference sequence). The CDR3 is made up of 14 amino acids.

The sample holds a few counts of this clonotype. This chain joins TRBV24-1 and TRBJ2-2; no clear D gene. Trimming cost V 5 bases and J 6 bases, with 9 bases left between them. The length of the CDR3 is 13 residues. CDR1 and CDR2 (germline): KGHDR, SFDVKD. The CDR3 sequence: CATSGALPGELFF. CDR3 in DNA: TGTGCCACCAGTGGCGCGCTGCCCGGGGAGCTGTTTTTT.

This clonotype was seen ten or more times. This chain joins TRBV11-2 and TRBJ2-4; tentative D call: TRBD1 (7 bases). V dropped 0 bases and J dropped 7 bases, with 13 bases sitting between them. Germline lookup yields CDR1 SGHAT and CDR2 FQNNGV. CDR3 length: 15 amino acids. The CDR3 DNA reads as TGTGCCAGCAGCTTAGAGGGCAGGGGGAGGAACATTCAGTACTTC. Translated, it gives CASSLEGRGRNIQYF.

V gene TRBV10-3 combines with J gene TRBJ2-7; 7 bases match TRBD2. J gave up 0 bases and V 2 bases, and 16 bases lay outside the gene matches. The CDR3 contains 19 residues. Germline V gives CDR1 ENHRY, CDR2 SYGVKD. The CDR3 reads CAISEPDGGFITSSYEQYF. CDR3 coding DNA: TGTGCCATCAGTGAGCCGGACGGGGGGTTTATAACAAGCTCCTACGAGCAGTACTTC.

The chain joins TRBV10-3 to TRBJ1-6; the D gene is possibly TRBD1 (5 bases). Trimming removed 3 bases from V and 9 bases from J, with 15 bases in between. The CDR3 is 15 amino acids. The germline gives CDR1 ENHRY, CDR2 SYGVKD. The CDR3 protein is CAISENPGASSPLHF. The DNA for the CDR3 is TGTGCCATCAGTGAAAATCCCGGGGCAAGTTCACCCCTCCACTTT.

With respect to this clonotype: One end of the junction varies from germline; a read error may be responsible. The chain recombines TRBV3-1 with TRBJ2-5, with D tentatively TRBD2 (7 bases). CDR3 length: 18 amino acids. Germline CDR1 LGHDT, CDR2 YNNKEL (reference sequence). The CDR3 sequence: CASSQGGGGGVKQEAQYF. The CDR3 coding sequence is TGTGCCAGCAGCCAAGGTGGGGGGGGCGGGGTGAAACAAGAGGCCCAGTACTTC.

The V and J genes are TRBV15 and TRBJ2-3; 7 bases match TRBD2. The junction had 6 bases not matched to a gene; V was cut back by 0 bases and J by 0 bases. The V gene's germline CDR1 is LNHNV and CDR2 YYDKDF (reference sequence). The CDR3 covers 17 residues. For the CDR3, the DNA is TGTGCCACCAGCAGAGATAGGGTCGGGAGGAGCACAGATACGCAGTATTTT. Translation: CATSRDRVGRSTDTQYF.

The chain combines TRBV11-1 with TRBJ2-3; tentative D call: TRBD2 (5 bases). Trimming left V 5 bases short and J 2 bases short, with 17 bases between. The CDR3 consists of 16 residues. Germline V lookup: CDR1 SGHAT, CDR2 FQDESV (reference sequence). The CDR3: CASSPGVEKNTDTQYF. The CDR3 DNA reads as TGTGCCAGCAGCCCCGGGGTTGAGAAAAACACAGATACGCAGTATTTT.

This rearrangement joins TRBV7-9 to TRBJ1-4, with D possibly being TRBD1 (6 bases). This CDR3 has 15 residues. Deletions cut 4 bases from V and 8 bases from J, with 17 bases between. Germline CDR1 SEHNR, CDR2 FQNEAQ (reference sequence). For the CDR3, the DNA is TGTGCCAGCAGCTCCCACAGGGTATCGATGGAAAAACTGTTTTTT. Translating gives CASSSHRVSMEKLFF.

V usage is TRBV20-1 and J usage is TRBJ1-6; TRBD1 agrees at 8 bases. CDR1 DFQATT and CDR2 SNEGSKA come from the germline V gene (reference sequence). This CDR3 is 12 amino acids long. V lost 5 bases to trimming and J lost 8 bases; unmatched junction nucleotides: 2. CDR3 DNA: TGCAGTGCTTGGGGACAGGATTCACCCCTCCACTTT. Translation gives CSAWGQDSPLHF.

J is TRBJ1-6 and V is TRBV11-2; D gene ambiguous. V shed 1 base and J shed 7 bases, with 17 bases lying between them. CDR3 size: 17 residues. CDR1 is SGHAT and CDR2 is FQNNGV in the germline V gene. The CDR3 region has the DNA TGTGCCAGCAGCTTAGGTTTCTCAGGATCAACCAATTCACCCCTCCACTTT. It is translated as CASSLGFSGSTNSPLHF. The variable domain in full, with the rest retrieved from reference TRBV11-2 and TRBJ1-6, is EAGVAQSPRYKIIEKRQSVAFWCNPISGHATLYWYQQILGQGPKLLIQFQNNGVVDDSQLPKDRFSAERLKGVDSTLKIQPAKLEDSAVYLCASSLGFSGSTNSPLHFGNGTRLTVT.

Here the CDR3 DNA reads TGCGCCAGCAGCCACGATAACGGGACACCCTCCTACGAGCAGTACTTC. This encodes CASSHDNGTPSYEQYF. The rearrangement uses TRBV4-1 and TRBJ2-7, with D possibly being TRBD1 (6 bases). CDR1 is MGHRA and CDR2 is YSYEKL in the germline V gene. V was trimmed by 3 bases and J by 0 bases, leaving 15 bases between them. This CDR3 region has 16 residues.

This clonotype was seen many times. The chain joins TRBV19 to TRBJ1-1; 9 bases agree with TRBD1. The trim removed 1 base at V and 1 base at J, leaving 1 base unmatched. Germline values: CDR1 LNHDA, CDR2 SQIVND (reference sequence). This CDR3 has 15 amino acids. The CDR3 DNA sequence: TGTGCCAGTAGTATAGTGGGACAGGGGAACACTGAAGCTTTCTTT. The encoded protein is CASSIVGQGNTEAFF. Filled out from reference TRBV19 and TRBJ1-1, the complete variable domain reads DGGITQSPKYLFRKEGQNVTLSCEQNLNHDAMYWYRQDPGQGLRLIYYSQIVNDFQKGDIAEGYSVSREKKESFPLTVTSAQKNPTAFYLCASSIVGQGNTEAFFGQGTRLTVV.

J is TRBJ2-1 and V is TRBV11-1; D might be TRBD1 (6 bases). V gave up 4 bases and J gave up 6 bases, with 22 bases separating them. Germline CDR1 is SGHAT and CDR2 is FQDESV (reference sequence). The CDR3 is made up of 17 amino acids. The CDR3 sequence is CASSYIYDRLDINEQFF. CDR3 DNA: TGTGCCAGCAGCTATATATATGACAGGCTAGATATCAATGAGCAGTTCTTC.

This clonotype was recorded a few times. V gene TRBV7-3 combines with J gene TRBJ2-1; D unresolved. The V gene's germline CDR1 is SGHTA and CDR2 FQGTGA. The length of the CDR3 is 13 residues. Trimming removed 1 base at V and 6 bases at J, with 7 bases between. DNA of the CDR3: TGTGCCAGCAGCTTAAATACAGCCAATGAGCAGTTCTTC. The encoded protein is CASSLNTANEQFF.

V gene TRBV24-1 combines with J gene TRBJ2-1; 8 nucleotides agree with TRBD2. V was clipped by 3 bases and J by 6 bases; unmatched bases: 9. Germline V gene data show CDR1 as KGHDR and CDR2 as SFDVKD. This CDR3 region has 16 residues. This CDR3 reads CATSDRLAGSPNEQFF. CDR3 sequence (DNA): TGTGCCACCAGTGATCGGCTAGCGGGTAGTCCCAATGAGCAGTTCTTC.

This clonotype came up a few times. This sequence joins TRBV28 and TRBJ2-3, with a possible D match to TRBD2 (5 bases). The CDR3 covers 14 residues. CDR1 MDHEN and CDR2 SYDVKM come from the germline V gene. The V and J ends lost 3 bases and 2 bases respectively, with 9 bases between them. The CDR3 protein is CASSFVANTDTQYF. DNA of the CDR3: TGTGCCAGCAGTTTTGTAGCGAACACAGATACGCAGTATTTT.

The chain combines TRBV29-1 with TRBJ2-3; D ambiguous. Germline CDR1 is SQVTM and CDR2 is ANQGSEA. With 0 bases removed from V and 1 base from J, the gap between germline ends came to 5 bases. CDR3 length equals 13 residues. The CDR3, as DNA: TGCAGCGTTGAAGATCCAGGCACAGATACGCAGTATTTT. Residues: CSVEDPGTDTQYF.

This clonotype was seen a handful of times. CDR3 sequence: CASSIRTTDEQFF. Written as DNA, the CDR3 is TGTGCCAGTAGTATTCGGACCACGGATGAGCAGTTCTTC. The chain joins TRBV19 to TRBJ2-1; D gene uncertain. Germline lookup yields CDR1 LNHDA and CDR2 SQIVND (reference sequence). The CDR3 consists of 13 residues. Trimming removed 3 bases at V and 8 bases at J, with 11 bases between.

V usage is TRBV18 and J usage is TRBJ2-5; no reliable D call. Looked up from germline, CDR1 is KGHSH and CDR2 is LQKENI. CDR3 length: 13 residues. V lost 3 bases, J lost 2 bases, and 7 bases lay in between. The chain's CDR3 is CASSPGAQETQYF. The CDR3 coding sequence is TGTGCCAGCTCACCGGGCGCGCAAGAGACCCAGTACTTC.

Only one count was recorded for this clonotype. The chain carries TRBV29-1 and TRBJ2-5; D tentatively reads TRBD1 or TRBD2 (7 bases each). V was pared by 0 bases and J by 5 bases, with 19 bases between. The CDR3 extends over 16 amino acids. Germline assignment: CDR1 SQVTM and CDR2 ANQGSEA. The CDR3 DNA reads as TGCAGCGTTGAAGATGGGGGCAGACAGGGAGGGGAGACCCAGTACTTC. Translation: CSVEDGGRQGGETQYF.

The genes are TRBV19 and TRBJ1-5; unclear D gene. CDR3 length: 13 residues. The germline CDR1 and CDR2 sequences are LNHDA and SQIVND (reference sequence). The ends were cut back, 4 bases at V and 7 bases at J, with 11 bases in the middle. Here the CDR3 DNA reads TGTGCCAGTAGTACGCAGAGTGGCCAGCCCCAGCATTTT. Its protein product is CASSTQSGQPQHF.